This T cell receptor (beta chain) was recovered during a study of blood T cell repertoires in COVID-19 (TCRdb year 2020). For context, the study as a whole: The collaborator samples originated in the United States, Italy and Spain and spanned the acute and convalescent phases of COVID-19. The material from the prospective study consisted of cDNA or gDNA derived from T cells, B-cell-depleted T cells, or PBMCs. The dataset comprised deeply sampled blood TCRbeta repertoires from subjects exposed to, actively infected with, or recovered from COVID-19. The repertoires were made available in a free public database intended to serve as a resource for research on the immune response to SARS-CoV-2. Samples came from the ongoing ImmuneRACE study (first 160 participants) plus 1,254 subjects from 6 global collaborators. A de-identified subject ID, COVID-19 status, age in years and sex were almost always included in the sample metadata. Where available, HLA class I and class II types were taken from metadata supplied by the sample provider and were not determined by assay-based typing. What the work shows at the level of the full study, not this receptor alone: The amount of clinical and demographic metadata varied by source and participant and was provided uncurated.

The immunoSEQ Assay, a bias-controlled multiplex PCR, was used to amplify TCRbeta CDR3 regions from genomic DNA. The study's own analysis went as follows. Nucleated cell counts per sample were estimated from amplification of reference gene primers within the assay. Sequence reads were collapsed and filtered to measure the absolute abundance of every unique TCRbeta CDR3 rearrangement. Productive Simpson clonality was computed per sample as the square root of Simpson's diversity index over productive rearrangements. TCRdb stores this immuneACCESS table with in-frame sequences only. Part of the clones is absent; in the studies checked, under half of the shortfall reflects unresolved V genes, and no reason is known for the rest. V, J and clone size are those of that table, while D and trimming were read from the DNA. The sample profile shows roughly 73,000 clones; 88% of them were found once. About 1.4% of the sample is held by the ten biggest clonotypes.

About this clone itself: What antigen it recognizes has not been identified. Base qualities were left out, and no much larger clone turns up one base away.

Per the germline V gene, SGHTA is the CDR1 and FQGNSA is the CDR2. The CDR3 goes from the cysteine to the phenylalanine over 12 residues. This entry keeps only the CDR3 DNA: 36 bases, framed from base 1. Trimming costs V 5 bases and J 6 bases, and their ends lie 11 bases apart. Collaborating institutions collected whole blood in K2EDTA tubes following their own protocols. For TCRbeta analysis, collaborator samples were shipped as frozen whole blood, as isolated PBMCs, or as DNA extracted from either sample type. Sequenced input: peripheral blood. The receptor's source is a human donor in a cohort sampled during active COVID-19. Recombination joined TRBV7-2 with TRBJ2-7, with the D gene not clear enough to name. CDR3 loop: CASSQRMGEQYF. At the DNA level, the sequence is TGTGCCAGCAGCCAGAGGATGGGCGAGCAGTACTTC.